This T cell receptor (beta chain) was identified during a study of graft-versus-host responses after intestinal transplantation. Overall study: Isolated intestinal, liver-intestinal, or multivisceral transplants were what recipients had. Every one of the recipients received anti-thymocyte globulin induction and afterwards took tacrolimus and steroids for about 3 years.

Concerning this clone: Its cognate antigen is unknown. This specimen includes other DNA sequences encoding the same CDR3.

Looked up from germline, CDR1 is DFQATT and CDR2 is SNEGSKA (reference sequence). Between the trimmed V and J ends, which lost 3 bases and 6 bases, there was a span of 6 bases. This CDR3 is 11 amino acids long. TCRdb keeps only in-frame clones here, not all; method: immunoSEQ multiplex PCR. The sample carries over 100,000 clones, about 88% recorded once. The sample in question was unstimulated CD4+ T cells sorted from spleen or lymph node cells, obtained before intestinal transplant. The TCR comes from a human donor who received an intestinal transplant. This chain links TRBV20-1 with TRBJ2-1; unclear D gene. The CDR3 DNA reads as TGCAGTGCTAGTTTAGGCAATGAGCAGTTCTTC. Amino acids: CSASLGNEQFF.